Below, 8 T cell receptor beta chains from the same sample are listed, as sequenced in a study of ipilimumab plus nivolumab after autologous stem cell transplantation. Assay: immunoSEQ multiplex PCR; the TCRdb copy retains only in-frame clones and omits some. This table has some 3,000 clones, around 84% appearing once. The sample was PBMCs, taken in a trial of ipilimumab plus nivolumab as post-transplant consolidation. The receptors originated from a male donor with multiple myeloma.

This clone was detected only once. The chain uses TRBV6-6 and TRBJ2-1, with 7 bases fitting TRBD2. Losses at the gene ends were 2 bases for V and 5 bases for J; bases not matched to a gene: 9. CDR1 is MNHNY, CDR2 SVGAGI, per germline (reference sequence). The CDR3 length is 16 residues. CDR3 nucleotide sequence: TGTGCCAGCAGTTACCCCCCGGGACTACAAAACAATGAGCAGTTCTTC. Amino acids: CASSYPPGLQNNEQFF.

The CDR3 loop is CASSIVTGAQVEQYF. The CDR3 DNA reads TGTGCCAGTAGTATAGTTACAGGGGCCCAAGTCGAGCAGTACTTC. The chain employs TRBV19 and TRBJ2-7; 7 bases line up with TRBD1. The V gene end was trimmed by 1 base and the J gene end by 6 bases; junction bases not matched to a gene: 9. CDR1 and CDR2 from the germline V gene are LNHDA and SQIVND (reference sequence). The CDR3 contains 15 residues. Using reference TRBV19 and TRBJ2-7 for the parts outside the CDR3, the full variable domain is DGGITQSPKYLFRKEGQNVTLSCEQNLNHDAMYWYRQDPGQGLRLIYYSQIVNDFQKGDIAEGYSVSREKKESFPLTVTSAQKNPTAFYLCASSIVTGAQVEQYFGPGTRLTVT.

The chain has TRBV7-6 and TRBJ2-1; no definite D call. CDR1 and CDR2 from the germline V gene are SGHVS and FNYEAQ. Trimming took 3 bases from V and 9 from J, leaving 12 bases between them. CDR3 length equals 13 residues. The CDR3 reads CASSFLLVSEQFF. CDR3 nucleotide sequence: TGTGCCAGCAGCTTTTTGCTTGTCAGTGAGCAGTTCTTC.

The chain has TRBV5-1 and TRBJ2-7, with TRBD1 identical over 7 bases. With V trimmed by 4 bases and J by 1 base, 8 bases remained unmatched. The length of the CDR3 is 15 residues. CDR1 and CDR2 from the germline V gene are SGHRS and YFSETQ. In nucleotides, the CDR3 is TGCGCCAGCAGCCCCCAGGGGGTGCAATCCTACGAGCAGTACTTC. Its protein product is CASSPQGVQSYEQYF.

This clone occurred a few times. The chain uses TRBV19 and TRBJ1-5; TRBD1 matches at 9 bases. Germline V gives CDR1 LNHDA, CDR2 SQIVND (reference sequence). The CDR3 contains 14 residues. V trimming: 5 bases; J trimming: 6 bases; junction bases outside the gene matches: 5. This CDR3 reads CASSPTGGGQPQHF. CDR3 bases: TGTGCCAGTAGTCCCACAGGGGGCGGTCAGCCCCAGCATTTT. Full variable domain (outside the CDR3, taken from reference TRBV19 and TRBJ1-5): DGGITQSPKYLFRKEGQNVTLSCEQNLNHDAMYWYRQDPGQGLRLIYYSQIVNDFQKGDIAEGYSVSREKKESFPLTVTSAQKNPTAFYLCASSPTGGGQPQHFGDGTRLSIL.

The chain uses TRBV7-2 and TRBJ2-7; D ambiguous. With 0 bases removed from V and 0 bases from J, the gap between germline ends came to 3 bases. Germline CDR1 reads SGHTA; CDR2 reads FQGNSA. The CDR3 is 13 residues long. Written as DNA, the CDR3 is TGTGCCAGCAGCTTAGCAGGCTCCTACGAGCAGTACTTC. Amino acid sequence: CASSLAGSYEQYF.

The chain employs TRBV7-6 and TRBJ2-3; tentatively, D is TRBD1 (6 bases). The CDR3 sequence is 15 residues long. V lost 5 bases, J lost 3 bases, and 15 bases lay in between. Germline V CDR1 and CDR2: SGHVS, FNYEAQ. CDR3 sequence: CASSRTGSRTDTQYF. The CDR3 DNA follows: TGTGCCAGCAGCCGAACAGGGTCGAGGACAGATACGCAGTATTTT.

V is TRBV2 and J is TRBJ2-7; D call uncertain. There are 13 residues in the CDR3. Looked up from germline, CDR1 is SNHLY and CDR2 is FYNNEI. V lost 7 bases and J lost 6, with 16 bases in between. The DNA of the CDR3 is TGTGCCAGCACCCTAGGACCGACCGGCGAGCAGTACTTC. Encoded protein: CASTLGPTGEQYF.